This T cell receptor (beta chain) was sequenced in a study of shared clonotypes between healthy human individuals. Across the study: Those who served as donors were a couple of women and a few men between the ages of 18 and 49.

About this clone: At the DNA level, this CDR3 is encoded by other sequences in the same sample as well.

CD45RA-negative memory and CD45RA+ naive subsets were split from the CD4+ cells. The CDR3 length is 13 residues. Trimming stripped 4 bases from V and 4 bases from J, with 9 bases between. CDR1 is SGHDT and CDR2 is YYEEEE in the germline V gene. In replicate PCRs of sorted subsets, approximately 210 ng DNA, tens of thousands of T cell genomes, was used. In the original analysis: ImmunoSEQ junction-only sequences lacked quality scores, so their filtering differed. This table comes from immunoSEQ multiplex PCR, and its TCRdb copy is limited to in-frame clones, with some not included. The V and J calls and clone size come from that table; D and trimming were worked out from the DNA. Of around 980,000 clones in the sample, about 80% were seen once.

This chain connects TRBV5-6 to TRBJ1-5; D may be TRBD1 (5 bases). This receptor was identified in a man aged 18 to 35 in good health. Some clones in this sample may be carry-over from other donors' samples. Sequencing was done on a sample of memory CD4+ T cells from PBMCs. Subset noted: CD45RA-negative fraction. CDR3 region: CASSRDGNQPQHF. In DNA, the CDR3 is TGTGCCAGCAGCCGGGACGGAAATCAGCCCCAGCATTTT.